This passage covers 12 T cell receptor beta chains from one sample sequenced in a study of cytomegalovirus exposure and HLA in healthy donors. PCR amplification relied on 60 Vbeta primers (plus 13 Jbeta primers). Sequencing used immunoSEQ multiplex PCR; TCRdb keeps in-frame clones, though not all of them. The sample has over 85,000 clones, less than 8% seen once; the top ten hold approximately 2.4%. Sequenced material: PBMCs. Source of these receptors: a man aged 50 to 60 in good health and CMV-seronegative.

The CDR3 is CSVEAANYGYTF. CDR3 in DNA: TGCAGCGTTGAGGCGGCTAACTATGGCTACACCTTC. The chain joins TRBV29-1 to TRBJ1-2; no firm D call. Germline V gives CDR1 SQVTM, CDR2 ANQGSEA. V lost 3 bases and J lost 0, with 5 bases in between. This CDR3 has 12 amino acids.

This clone turned up a few times. Here the CDR3 reads CASRLGLAEDTQYF. In DNA form, the CDR3 reads TGTGCCAGCAGACTCGGACTAGCGGAAGATACGCAGTATTTT. V is TRBV7-2 and J is TRBJ2-3; 10 nucleotides agree with TRBD2. Per germline, CDR1 SGHTA and CDR2 FQGNSA. CDR3 size: 14 residues. With 6 bases clipped from V and 5 bases from J, the junction kept 5 bases outside the gene matches.

In this sample, this clone turned up a few times. This sequence joins TRBV11-1 and TRBJ2-3; 13 positions match TRBD2. Germline V lookup: CDR1 SGHAT, CDR2 FQDESV (reference sequence). The CDR3 spans 17 residues. With V trimmed by 5 bases and J by 2 bases, 7 bases remained unmatched. The CDR3 reads CASSLRGTSGVTDTQYF. CDR3 nucleotides: TGTGCCAGCAGCCTTCGCGGGACTAGCGGGGTCACAGATACGCAGTATTTT. Supplemented by reference TRBV11-1 and TRBJ2-3, the full variable domain reads EAEVAQSPRYKITEKSQAVAFWCDPISGHATLYWYRQILGQGPELLVQFQDESVVDDSQLPKDRFSAERLKGVDSTLKIQPAELGDSAMYLCASSLRGTSGVTDTQYFGPGTRLTVL.

The chain links TRBV7-6 to TRBJ2-3, with TRBD2 matching 12 bases. Germline CDR1 SGHVS, CDR2 FNYEAQ. The CDR3 loop spans 16 amino acids. V shed 5 bases, J shed 4 bases, and the junction held 7 bases outside the gene matches. The CDR3 protein is CASSRTSGITSDTQYF. The DNA of the CDR3 is TGTGCCAGCAGCCGGACTAGCGGGATTACTTCAGATACGCAGTATTTT.

This clone has a handful of counts. The chain is built from TRBV5-5 and TRBJ2-7; possibly TRBD1 for D (6 bases). The CDR3 extends over 15 amino acids. Germline V CDR1 and CDR2: SGHKS, YYEKEE (reference sequence). The V gene lost 1 base and the J gene lost 2 bases, with 13 bases spanning the gap. The CDR3 loop reads CASSLTAGVPYEQYF. Written as DNA, the CDR3 is TGTGCCAGCAGCTTGACGGCAGGGGTGCCCTACGAGCAGTACTTC.

The V call is TRBV9, the J call TRBJ2-7; TRBD1 aligns across 11 bases. The CDR3 is 17 residues long. Germline values: CDR1 SGDLS, CDR2 YYNGEE. V lost 4 bases to trimming and J lost 0 bases; unmatched junction nucleotides: 9. The chain's CDR3 is CASSRTGGKGDSYEQYF. CDR3 bases: TGTGCCAGCAGCCGGACAGGGGGCAAGGGAGACTCCTACGAGCAGTACTTC.

This clone was counted a few times. V is TRBV13 and J is TRBJ1-2; D possibly corresponds to TRBD1 (6 bases). The V end lost 2 bases, the J end lost 13 bases, and 17 bases lay between the germline ends. This CDR3 is 13 amino acids long. Germline V gene data show CDR1 as PRHDT and CDR2 as FYEKMQ (reference sequence). DNA of the CDR3: TGTGCCAGCAGCTTATGGCAGGGGCTACCGTCCACCTTC. It yields the protein CASSLWQGLPSTF.

The rearrangement joins TRBV6-6 to TRBJ2-2; 7 nucleotides match TRBD2. The CDR3 contains 15 residues. CDR1 MNHNY and CDR2 SVGAGI come from the germline V gene (reference sequence). V trimming: 2 bases; J trimming: 4 bases; junction bases outside the gene matches: 4. The CDR3 reads CASSYAPSGTGELFF. The CDR3 DNA reads TGTGCCAGCAGTTACGCCCCTAGCGGCACCGGGGAGCTGTTTTTT.

This clone was seen a handful of times. This rearrangement joins TRBV18 to TRBJ2-1, with 10 positions matching TRBD1. The V gene's germline CDR1 is KGHSH and CDR2 LQKENI. The CDR3 sequence is 16 residues long. Germline trimming cut 0 bases from V and 7 bases from J; bases unmatched to any gene: 6. The CDR3 region has the DNA TGTGCCAGCTCACCACCCGGACAGGGGGAGAAAAATGAGCAGTTCTTC. Protein product: CASSPPGQGEKNEQFF.

The rearrangement links TRBV7-3 to TRBJ1-2; the D gene is possibly TRBD1 (5 bases). The V gene lost 2 bases and the J gene lost 8 bases, with 15 bases spanning the gap. Germline CDR1 SGHTA, CDR2 FQGTGA. The CDR3 runs to 14 residues. The CDR3 DNA sequence: TGTGCCAGCAGCTTATCTCCAGGGATGAAAGGCTACACCTTC. Its translation is CASSLSPGMKGYTF.

The V gene is TRBV7-9, the J gene TRBJ2-5, with 8 bases fitting TRBD1. This CDR3 comprises 16 residues. The ends lost 8 bases at V and 7 bases at J; junction bases unmatched: 18. The germline V gene encodes CDR1 SEHNR and CDR2 FQNEAQ (reference sequence). The CDR3 region has the DNA TGTGCCAGCCGGCCGGCAGGGGGCTTGATTCGCGGGACCCAGTACTTC. Protein product: CASRPAGGLIRGTQYF.

This clone was observed a few times. This chain connects TRBV9 to TRBJ2-1; TRBD2 matches 8 bases. The trim removed 3 bases at V and 4 bases at J, leaving 9 bases unmatched. The CDR3 is 16 amino acids. The V gene's germline CDR1 is SGDLS and CDR2 YYNGEE. CDR3 region: CASSDLTSVSYNEQFF. In DNA, the CDR3 is TGTGCCAGCAGCGACCTGACTAGCGTTTCTTACAATGAGCAGTTCTTC. Based on the CDR3 plus reference TRBV9 and TRBJ2-1, the full variable domain is DSGVTQTPKHLITATGQRVTLRCSPRSGDLSVYWYQQSLDQGLQFLIQYYNGEERAKGNILERFSAQQFPDLHSELNLSSLELGDSALYFCASSDLTSVSYNEQFFGPGTRLTVL.